Presented here are 32 T cell receptor beta chains from one specimen sequenced in a study of OX40 agonist ivuxolimab in advanced cancers. TCRdb's table, derived via immunoSEQ multiplex PCR, lists solely in-frame clones and lacks some. Among about 35,000 clones, roughly 82% were seen once, and the ten largest hold about 22%. This material consisted of CD4+ or CD8+ T cells sorted from blood, taken in a trial of the OX40 agonist ivuxolimab. Every receptor here comes from an adult with an advanced solid tumor such as melanoma, head and neck, liver or kidney cancer.

This sequence joins TRBV5-5 and TRBJ2-1; D is ambiguous. Germline V gene lookup returns CDR1 SGHKS and CDR2 YYEKEE (reference sequence). The CDR3 consists of 12 residues. Deletions cut 4 bases from V and 8 bases from J, with 10 bases between. The CDR3 sequence: CASSLDSDEQFF. The CDR3 DNA sequence: TGTGCCAGCAGCCTGGATTCGGATGAGCAGTTCTTC. Full variable domain (rest looked up from reference TRBV5-5 and TRBJ2-1): DAGVTQSPTHLIKTRGQQVTLRCSPISGHKSVSWYQQVLGQGPQFIFQYYEKEERGRGNFPDRFSARQFPNYSSELNVNALLLGDSALYLCASSLDSDEQFFGPGTRLTVL.

The table lists this clone with a few counts. V and J are TRBV30 and TRBJ1-5; TRBD1 matches 7 bases. The CDR3 spans 15 residues. Unmatched junction bases numbered 4, after V lost 1 base and J lost 1 base. Germline values: CDR1 GTSNPN, CDR2 SVGIG (reference sequence). The CDR3 DNA follows: TGTGCCTGGAGTGAGGGGGCGATGAGCAATCAGCCCCAGCATTTT. This encodes CAWSEGAMSNQPQHF.

This sequence joins TRBV2 and TRBJ2-2; D not resolved. V gave up 5 bases and J gave up 0 bases, with 10 bases separating them. The germline V gene encodes CDR1 SNHLY and CDR2 FYNNEI. CDR3 length: 15 residues. The CDR3 DNA reads TGTGCCAGCAGTCCACTAACTGCGAACACCGGGGAGCTGTTTTTT. Its translation: CASSPLTANTGELFF. Full variable domain (outside the CDR3, taken from reference TRBV2 and TRBJ2-2): EPEVTQTPSHQVTQMGQEVILRCVPISNHLYFYWYRQILGQKVEFLVSFYNNEISEKSEIFDDQFSVERPDGSNFTLKIRSTKLEDSAMYFCASSPLTANTGELFFGEGSRLTVL.

This clone was counted once. The rearrangement joins TRBV2 to TRBJ2-3, with D perhaps matching TRBD1 or TRBD2 (5 bases each). This CDR3 has 13 amino acids. Trimming removed 6 bases from V and 14 bases from J, with 21 bases in between. The germline gives CDR1 SNHLY, CDR2 FYNNEI. The CDR3 loop is CASSKAVTERPYF. The CDR3 nucleotides are TGTGCCAGCAGCAAAGCGGTGACAGAACGCCCGTATTTT. Looking up the rest from reference TRBV2 and TRBJ2-3 gives the full variable domain: EPEVTQTPSHQVTQMGQEVILRCVPISNHLYFYWYRQILGQKVEFLVSFYNNEISEKSEIFDDQFSVERPDGSNFTLKIRSTKLEDSAMYFCASSKAVTERPYFGPGTRLTVL.

The gene calls are TRBV27 and TRBJ2-3; 7 nucleotides agree with TRBD2. The CDR3 consists of 17 residues. Trimming removed 1 base from V and 2 bases from J; junction bases left unmatched: 9. CDR1 is MNHEY and CDR2 is SMNVEV in the germline V gene (reference sequence). The CDR3 spells CASSLFSRDYITDTQYF. The CDR3 region has the DNA TGTGCCAGCAGTTTATTCTCCCGGGACTACATCACAGATACGCAGTATTTT.

The CDR3 reads CASRSGSEQYF. CDR3 nucleotides: TGTGCCAGCCGTAGCGGGAGCGAGCAGTACTTC. The chain carries TRBV7-2 and TRBJ2-7, with 9 bases lining up with TRBD2. The germline CDR1 and CDR2 sequences are SGHTA and FQGNSA. The CDR3 extends over 11 amino acids. Losses at the gene ends were 8 bases for V and 6 bases for J; bases not matched to a gene: 2.

The J gene is TRBJ2-7, the V gene TRBV7-8; tentatively, D is TRBD1 or TRBD2 (6 bases each). This CDR3 has 14 amino acids. Looked up from germline, CDR1 is SGHVS and CDR2 is FQNEAQ. V lost 2 bases, J lost 5 bases, and 13 bases lay in between. CDR3 in amino acids: CASSLWGAANEQYF. The CDR3 DNA is TGTGCCAGCAGCTTATGGGGGGCAGCTAACGAGCAGTACTTC.

This clone was seen just once. The rearrangement links TRBV7-9 to TRBJ2-3; TRBD1 agrees at 10 bases. The CDR3 extends over 16 amino acids. Unmatched junction bases numbered 8, after V lost 5 bases and J lost 3 bases. Germline V gene sequence: CDR1 SEHNR, CDR2 FQNEAQ (reference sequence). CDR3 amino acids: CASSPSPGQGTDTQYF. The DNA for the CDR3 is TGTGCCAGCAGCCCTTCCCCGGGACAGGGGACAGATACGCAGTATTTT.

The chain carries TRBV27 and TRBJ2-7; the match to TRBD1 covers 10 bases. Germline CDR1 MNHEY, CDR2 SMNVEV (reference sequence). The CDR3 runs 15 residues. V lost 3 bases to trimming and J lost 6 bases; unmatched junction nucleotides: 8. The CDR3 DNA reads TGTGCCAGCAGTTTGACCGGGACAGGGGCGCCCGAGCAGTACTTC. Its protein product is CASSLTGTGAPEQYF.

About this clone itself: The junction departs from germline at one end; a sequencing error may be responsible. V is TRBV7-2 and J is TRBJ2-5, with a tentative D call TRBD2 (6 bases). The CDR3 covers 17 residues. The germline CDR1 and CDR2 sequences are SGHTA and FQGNSA. The DNA for the CDR3 is TGTGCCAGCAGCATAGCCCTCGGACTACCCCACCAAGAGACCCAGTACTTC. Protein product: CASSIALGLPHQETQYF. Filled out from reference TRBV7-2 and TRBJ2-5, the complete variable domain reads GAGVSQSPSNKVTEKGKDVELRCDPISGHTALYWYRQSLGQGLEFLIYFQGNSAPDKSGLPSDRFSAERTGGSVSTLTIQRTQQEDSAVYLCASSIALGLPHQETQYFGPGTRLLVL.

This clone appeared a single time. The CDR3 region has the DNA TGTGCCAGCGGGGGGCCCTTTCAAGAGACCCAGTACTTC. The encoded protein is CASGGPFQETQYF. This sequence joins TRBV19 and TRBJ2-5, with a tentative D call TRBD2 (7 bases). CDR1 is LNHDA, CDR2 SQIVND, per germline (reference sequence). This CDR3 is built from 13 residues. V was trimmed by 9 bases and J by 2 bases, leaving 13 bases between them.

This chain links TRBV6-5 with TRBJ1-1; no clear D. The V gene's germline CDR1 is MNHEY and CDR2 SVGAGI. The CDR3 totals 14 residues. Trimming removed 0 bases from V and 1 base from J, with 6 bases in between. The CDR3 bases are TGTGCCAGCAGTTACTCCGCAGGGAACACTGAAGCTTTCTTT. Encoded protein: CASSYSAGNTEAFF.

This rearrangement joins TRBV6-1 to TRBJ1-5; D remains ambiguous. The CDR3 length is 14 residues. V was clipped by 2 bases and J by 6 bases, with 11 bases between them. The germline V gene has CDR1 MNHNS and CDR2 SASEGT. The CDR3 loop is CASSELRPSQPQHF. The DNA of the CDR3 is TGTGCCAGCAGTGAACTAAGGCCCTCTCAGCCCCAGCATTTT.

The J gene is TRBJ2-7, the V gene TRBV10-3; D may be TRBD1 (6 bases). The ends were cut back, 8 bases at V and 7 bases at J, with 15 bases in the middle. CDR1 and CDR2 from the germline V gene are ENHRY and SYGVKD. This CDR3 is 12 amino acids long. The CDR3 DNA is TGTGCCATCGGAATACAGGGATGGGAGCAGTACTTC. It encodes CAIGIQGWEQYF.

The rearrangement uses TRBV12-5 and TRBJ2-1; TRBD2 agrees at 11 bases. The J segment lost 6 bases and the V segment lost 2 bases, leaving 6 bases of the junction unmatched. Germline V gene data show CDR1 as LGHNT and CDR2 as FRNRAP. CDR3 length: 16 residues. This CDR3 is CASGLTGLAGSNEQFF. In DNA form, the CDR3 reads TGTGCTAGTGGTTTGACCGGACTAGCGGGCTCCAATGAGCAGTTCTTC.

The gene calls are TRBV4-1 and TRBJ1-2; D is ambiguous. CDR1 and CDR2 (germline): MGHRA, YSYEKL. The germline V and J ends were trimmed by 0 bases and 5 bases, with 13 bases remaining between them. This CDR3 has 15 residues. The DNA for the CDR3 is TGCGCCAGCAGCCAAGAGCGAGGGATCGGGTATGGCTACACCTTC. As protein: CASSQERGIGYGYTF.

This clone was found many times. J is TRBJ2-1 and V is TRBV19; 11 nucleotides match TRBD2. Germline CDR1 reads LNHDA; CDR2 reads SQIVND (reference sequence). The CDR3 length is 17 residues. With 0 bases clipped from V and 3 bases from J, the junction kept 4 bases outside the gene matches. In DNA form, the CDR3 reads TGTGCCAGTAGTATAGACCCCGGGACTAGCGGCTACAATGAGCAGTTCTTC. As protein: CASSIDPGTSGYNEQFF.

The chain combines TRBV4-1 with TRBJ1-2; D is possibly TRBD1 (5 bases). V was cut by 3 bases and J by 6 bases, with 20 bases left in between. The CDR3 is 16 residues long. Germline assignment: CDR1 MGHRA and CDR2 YSYEKL. The CDR3 DNA sequence: TGCGCCAGCAGCCAGACGACAGTGGAGGATTCGGATGGCTACACCTTC. Translation: CASSQTTVEDSDGYTF.

The chain employs TRBV7-6 and TRBJ2-7, with D unclear. The germline CDR1 and CDR2 sequences are SGHVS and FNYEAQ. The CDR3 is 11 residues long. The ends were cut back, 3 bases at V and 7 bases at J, with 7 bases in the middle. CDR3 protein: CASSLGEEQYF. CDR3 nucleotides: TGTGCCAGCAGCTTGGGCGAGGAGCAGTACTTC.

This sequence joins TRBV18 and TRBJ1-4; weak D call: TRBD1 (5 bases). The CDR3 covers 13 residues. Germline CDR1 is KGHSH and CDR2 is LQKENI. Trimming removed 5 bases at V and 16 bases at J, with 20 bases between. This CDR3 reads CASSSNAREGEFF. The CDR3, as DNA: TGTGCCAGCTCATCGAACGCCCGGGAAGGGGAGTTTTTT.

This chain links TRBV19 with TRBJ2-1, with 9 bases fitting TRBD2. The J segment lost 9 bases and the V segment lost 5 bases, leaving 5 bases of the junction unmatched. Germline V lookup: CDR1 LNHDA, CDR2 SQIVND (reference sequence). This CDR3 contains 13 residues. CDR3 amino acids: CASSREAGGEQFF. The CDR3, as DNA: TGTGCCAGTAGTCGCGAAGCGGGAGGTGAGCAGTTCTTC.

The chain is built from TRBV11-1 and TRBJ2-2; D unresolved. The CDR3 has 16 amino acids. Germline values: CDR1 SGHAT, CDR2 FQDESV (reference sequence). V lost 5 bases to trimming and J lost 0 bases, with 13 bases between them. In DNA form, the CDR3 reads TGTGCCAGCAGCCGGATTTTGCAGGCGAACACCGGGGAGCTGTTTTTT. As protein: CASSRILQANTGELFF.

The chain is built from TRBV6-1 and TRBJ1-2; D is perhaps TRBD1 (5 bases). Germline CDR1 and CDR2: MNHNS and SASEGT. V was cut by 2 bases and J by 6 bases, with 16 bases left in between. The CDR3 has 15 amino acids. In DNA form, the CDR3 reads TGTGCCAGCAGTGAAACCTCCGGGCTGGGGGATGGCTACACCTTC. Translation: CASSETSGLGDGYTF.

A remark on this clone: The junction does not match germline at one end; this may be a read error. V is TRBV4-3 and J is TRBJ2-7; D call uncertain. The CDR3 runs 13 residues. Germline lookup yields CDR1 LGHNA and CDR2 YSLEER. The CDR3 loop reads CASSQDFSARVYF. As DNA, the CDR3 is TGCGCCAGCAGCCAAGACTTTTCGGCAAGGGTGTATTTC.

The J gene is TRBJ2-7, the V gene TRBV30; no firm D call. Germline CDR1 reads GTSNPN; CDR2 reads SVGIG (reference sequence). This CDR3 is 11 amino acids long. The V end was cut by 2 bases, the J end by 6 bases, with 8 bases between. The DNA for the CDR3 is TGTGCCTGGAGTCATGGTACCGAGCAGTACTTC. This gives the protein CAWSHGTEQYF.

The chain couples TRBV4-1 to TRBJ2-5, with D perhaps TRBD1 (5 bases). Trimming pared 1 base from V and 1 base from J, leaving 7 bases between. This CDR3 is 14 amino acids long. The germline V gene encodes CDR1 MGHRA and CDR2 YSYEKL. CDR3 in amino acids: CASSQVGVQETQYF. CDR3 bases: TGCGCCAGCAGCCAAGTAGGGGTCCAAGAGACCCAGTACTTC.

The chain has TRBV14 and TRBJ2-5; tentative D call: TRBD2 (6 bases). CDR1 is SGHDN, CDR2 FVKESK, per germline. The CDR3 runs to 18 residues. Trimming stripped 0 bases from V and 5 bases from J, with 22 bases between. The CDR3 DNA is TGTGCCAGCAGCCAAGATGGGCCCGTTTTCGGTCGGGGGGAGACCCAGTACTTC. Encoded protein: CASSQDGPVFGRGETQYF.

The chain uses TRBV27 and TRBJ2-7; 10 bases are shared with TRBD2. The V segment lost 6 bases and the J segment 2 bases; nucleotides outside the gene matches: 10. Germline-derived CDR1 and CDR2 are MNHEY and SMNVEV (reference sequence). The CDR3 is 16 amino acids. CDR3 nucleotide sequence: TGTGCCAGCAGCCTTACCGGGACTAGCGCCACCTACGAGCAGTACTTC. Amino acid sequence: CASSLTGTSATYEQYF.

The chain employs TRBV9 and TRBJ1-1, with TRBD1 identical over 7 bases. Germline assignment: CDR1 SGDLS and CDR2 YYNGEE. Trimming removed 0 bases from V and 9 bases from J; junction bases left unmatched: 5. This CDR3 has 13 residues. The CDR3 loop reads CASSVGRGQKAFF. CDR3 DNA: TGTGCCAGCAGCGTAGGAAGGGGACAGAAAGCTTTCTTT. The full variable domain, completed using reference TRBV9 and TRBJ1-1, is DSGVTQTPKHLITATGQRVTLRCSPRSGDLSVYWYQQSLDQGLQFLIQYYNGEERAKGNILERFSAQQFPDLHSELNLSSLELGDSALYFCASSVGRGQKAFFGQGTRLTVV.

CDR3 DNA sequence: TGTGCCTGGAGTCTAACCGCAGGGGCACCAGTAGGGCAGTACTTC. Translation gives CAWSLTAGAPVGQYF. The gene calls are TRBV30 and TRBJ2-7; possible D gene TRBD1, 6 bases. The germline V gene encodes CDR1 GTSNPN and CDR2 SVGIG (reference sequence). Trimming cost V 2 bases and J 9 bases, with 23 bases left between them. This CDR3 contains 15 residues.

This clone was recorded only once. This rearrangement joins TRBV19 to TRBJ2-7; 7 bases are a match to TRBD2. From germline, CDR1 is LNHDA and CDR2 SQIVND (reference sequence). This CDR3 contains 15 residues. The V gene end was trimmed by 3 bases and the J gene end by 0 bases; junction bases not matched to a gene: 5. CDR3 loop: CASSMESSGSYEQYF. CDR3 DNA sequence: TGTGCCAGTAGTATGGAGTCTAGCGGCTCCTACGAGCAGTACTTC.

This chain uses TRBV28 with TRBJ2-1; TRBD1 is a possible D gene (5 bases). V lost 10 bases and J lost 6, with 19 bases in between. The CDR3 is 14 amino acids. Germline assignment: CDR1 MDHEN and CDR2 SYDVKM. The CDR3 DNA sequence: TGTGCCACCAGGGTAGCCCAAAGCCTCAATGAGCAGTTCTTC. Encoded protein: CATRVAQSLNEQFF.